A single sample gave rise to the 27 T cell receptor beta chains below, sequenced in a study of blood T cell repertoires in COVID-19. This table comes from immunoSEQ multiplex PCR, and its TCRdb copy is limited to in-frame clones, with some not included. The data contain 60,000 to 75,000 clones, around 87% of them seen just once; the ten biggest clones take up approximately 7%. The sample taken for sequencing was peripheral blood. These receptors all stem from a man aged 60 to 69 with acute or convalescent COVID-19.

The rearrangement uses TRBV19 and TRBJ1-1, with D perhaps matching TRBD1 (5 bases). This CDR3 contains 12 residues. Trimming removed 3 bases from V and 8 bases from J, with 10 bases in between. The V gene's germline CDR1 is LNHDA and CDR2 SQIVND (reference sequence). Here the CDR3 DNA reads TGTGCCAGTAGTATGTATCAGGGAGAAGCTTTCTTT. This encodes CASSMYQGEAFF. Complete variable domain (other parts from reference TRBV19 and TRBJ1-1): DGGITQSPKYLFRKEGQNVTLSCEQNLNHDAMYWYRQDPGQGLRLIYYSQIVNDFQKGDIAEGYSVSREKKESFPLTVTSAQKNPTAFYLCASSMYQGEAFFGQGTRLTVV.

The V call is TRBV5-1, the J call TRBJ1-1; D remains unclear. V lost 0 bases, J lost 0 bases, and 12 bases lay in between. CDR3 length: 16 residues. Germline CDR1 is SGHRS and CDR2 is YFSETQ. CDR3 in DNA: TGCGCCAGCAGCTTGGAGCCGGTCCTCATGAACACTGAAGCTTTCTTT. Translating it yields CASSLEPVLMNTEAFF. The full variable domain, rest sourced from reference TRBV5-1 and TRBJ1-1, is KAGVTQTPRYLIKTRGQQVTLSCSPISGHRSVSWYQQTPGQGLQFLFEYFSETQRNKGNFPGRFSGRQFSNSRSEMNVSTLELGDSALYLCASSLEPVLMNTEAFFGQGTRLTVV.

The V and J genes are TRBV4-3 and TRBJ2-1, with D possibly matching TRBD2 (6 bases). The CDR3 sequence is 15 residues long. V was clipped by 4 bases and J by 15 bases, with 25 bases between them. CDR1 and CDR2 (germline): LGHNA, YSLEER. The CDR3 nucleotides read TGCGCCAGCAGCCCCGACCAAGGTGGAGGGGTGGGGCGGTTCTTC. Translating it yields CASSPDQGGGVGRFF.

The rearrangement joins TRBV7-2 to TRBJ1-2, with a possible D match to TRBD1 (5 bases). The germline V gene has CDR1 SGHTA and CDR2 FQGNSA. The CDR3 covers 13 residues. With 3 bases removed from V and 2 bases from J, the gap between germline ends came to 7 bases. The CDR3, as DNA: TGTGCCAGCAGCTTGGGGGGAAACTATGGCTACACCTTC. Translating gives CASSLGGNYGYTF.

The J gene is TRBJ1-1, the V gene TRBV5-5; D call uncertain. The CDR3 totals 16 residues. Germline CDR1 SGHKS, CDR2 YYEKEE (reference sequence). V was shortened by 5 bases and J by 2 bases, with 19 bases between the two germline ends. DNA of the CDR3: TGTGCCAGCAGTCAAATTATGTACAGTTCAAACACTGAAGCTTTCTTT. Its translation is CASSQIMYSSNTEAFF.

The genes are TRBV11-2 and TRBJ1-5; the D is unclear. This CDR3 contains 14 residues. Trimming removed 1 base at V and 0 bases at J, with 4 bases between. The germline CDR1 and CDR2 sequences are SGHAT and FQNNGV. The CDR3 region is CASSLGYSNQPQHF. The CDR3 coding sequence is TGTGCCAGCAGCTTAGGTTATAGCAATCAGCCCCAGCATTTT.

The chain employs TRBV28 and TRBJ1-1; TRBD1 is a possible D gene (6 bases). Germline V lookup: CDR1 MDHEN, CDR2 SYDVKM. V lost 8 bases and J 4 bases, leaving 14 bases between the germline ends. The CDR3 has 13 amino acids. The CDR3 region is CASERQVSTEAFF. CDR3 bases: TGTGCCAGCGAGAGACAGGTCAGCACTGAAGCTTTCTTT.

This chain links TRBV3-1 (or the pseudogene TRBV3-2) with TRBJ1-1; D gene ambiguous. Germline V gene lookup returns CDR1 LGHDT and CDR2 YNNKEL (reference sequence). This CDR3 region has 13 residues. Between the trimmed V and J ends, which lost 4 bases and 5 bases, there was a span of 11 bases. The CDR3, as DNA: TGTGCCAGCAGCCCCCTCGGAGGGACTGAAGCTTTCTTT. It translates to CASSPLGGTEAFF.

The rearrangement links TRBV30 to TRBJ1-4; unclear D gene. V was shortened by 4 bases and J by 0 bases, with 6 bases between the two germline ends. Germline V gene data show CDR1 as GTSNPN and CDR2 as SVGIG (reference sequence). The length of the CDR3 is 13 residues. The CDR3 sequence: CAWKGATNEKLFF. The CDR3, as DNA: TGTGCCTGGAAGGGAGCAACTAATGAAAAACTGTTTTTT.

This clone was observed a handful of times. The genes are TRBV2 and TRBJ1-4; a possible D gene is TRBD1 (5 bases). CDR3 length: 15 residues. Germline assignment: CDR1 SNHLY and CDR2 FYNNEI. Trimming removed 7 bases from V and 4 bases from J, with 16 bases in between. CDR3 in amino acids: CASTRAEPFNEKLFF. In DNA form, the CDR3 reads TGTGCCAGCACCAGGGCGGAACCTTTTAATGAAAAACTGTTTTTT.

The chain couples TRBV18 to TRBJ1-1, with a tentative D call TRBD1 (5 bases). Germline assignment: CDR1 KGHSH and CDR2 LQKENI. The germline V and J ends were trimmed by 5 bases and 1 base, with 11 bases remaining between them. The length of the CDR3 is 14 residues. The chain's CDR3 is CASSAGTENTEAFF. In DNA, the CDR3 is TGTGCCAGCTCAGCGGGGACGGAGAACACTGAAGCTTTCTTT.

This sequence joins TRBV27 and TRBJ1-2, with 9 bases matching TRBD1. The germline gives CDR1 MNHEY, CDR2 SMNVEV (reference sequence). This CDR3 spans 15 amino acids. Trimming took 5 bases from V and 8 from J; bases not matched to a gene: 12. CDR3 amino acids: CASSRSRDRVVGYTF. The CDR3 DNA follows: TGTGCCAGCAGTAGATCCCGGGACAGGGTTGTAGGCTACACCTTC.

V usage is TRBV15 and J usage is TRBJ1-4; TRBD1 agrees at 7 bases. The length of the CDR3 is 18 residues. The germline V gene encodes CDR1 LNHNV and CDR2 YYDKDF (reference sequence). The trim removed 1 base at V and 0 bases at J, leaving 8 bases unmatched. CDR3: CATSRGPAGGATNEKLFF. In DNA form, the CDR3 reads TGTGCCACCAGCAGAGGGCCGGCAGGGGGAGCAACTAATGAAAAACTGTTTTTT. The full variable domain, its missing parts supplied by reference TRBV15 and TRBJ1-4, is DAMVIQNPRYQVTQFGKPVTLSCSQTLNHNVMYWYQQKSSQAPKLLFHYYDKDFNNEADTPDNFQSRRPNTSFCFLDIRSPGLGDTAMYLCATSRGPAGGATNEKLFFGSGTQLSVL.

This clone was observed a few times. This chain uses TRBV19 with TRBJ2-3; maybe TRBD1 (6 bases). Trimming left V 2 bases short and J 3 bases short, with 12 bases between. Looked up from germline, CDR1 is LNHDA and CDR2 is SQIVND (reference sequence). This CDR3 region has 15 residues. The CDR3 DNA reads TGTGCCAGTAGTATAATCACACAGGGAACAGATACGCAGTATTTT. Amino acid sequence: CASSIITQGTDTQYF. Full variable domain (rest looked up from reference TRBV19 and TRBJ2-3): DGGITQSPKYLFRKEGQNVTLSCEQNLNHDAMYWYRQDPGQGLRLIYYSQIVNDFQKGDIAEGYSVSREKKESFPLTVTSAQKNPTAFYLCASSIITQGTDTQYFGPGTRLTVL.

The chain uses TRBV7-9 and TRBJ2-7; tentatively, D is TRBD2 (6 bases). V gave up 1 base and J gave up 0 bases, with 10 bases separating them. Germline V CDR1 and CDR2: SEHNR, FQNEAQ (reference sequence). The CDR3 spans 15 residues. The CDR3 DNA sequence: TGTGCCAGCAGCTTAGGCGGGGCCAGCTCCTACGAGCAGTACTTC. Translation gives CASSLGGASSYEQYF. The entire variable domain, with the rest obtained from reference TRBV7-9 and TRBJ2-7, is as follows: DTGVSQNPRHKITKRGQNVTFRCDPISEHNRLYWYRQTLGQGPEFLTYFQNEAQLEKSRLLSDRFSAERPKGSFSTLEIQRTEQGDSAMYLCASSLGGASSYEQYFGPGTRLTVT.

The CDR3 is CASSTSGRTDTQYF. Here the CDR3 DNA reads TGTGCCAGCAGCACTAGCGGTCGCACAGATACGCAGTATTTT. This sequence joins TRBV6-6 and TRBJ2-3; TRBD2 agrees at 8 bases. The CDR3 is 14 residues long. CDR1 is MNHNY, CDR2 SVGAGI, per germline (reference sequence). J was trimmed by 1 base and V by 6 bases; bases with no gene match: 3.

This clone was recorded once. The V call is TRBV4-1, the J call TRBJ1-2; 8 bases are shared with TRBD1. J lost 7 bases, V lost 0 bases, and 7 bases had no gene match. Germline V gene lookup returns CDR1 MGHRA and CDR2 YSYEKL. The CDR3 is made up of 15 amino acids. For the CDR3, the DNA is TGCGCCAGCAGCCAAGAGGGCAGGGGGCTTGTTGGCTACACCTTC. Translation gives CASSQEGRGLVGYTF.

The V and J genes are TRBV24-1 and TRBJ2-1; TRBD1 is a possible D gene (6 bases). Germline lookup yields CDR1 KGHDR and CDR2 SFDVKD. The CDR3 loop spans 16 amino acids. V gave up 1 base and J gave up 7 bases, with 16 bases separating them. CDR3 residues: CATSDFSGENMNEQFF. In DNA, the CDR3 is TGTGCCACCAGTGATTTTTCAGGGGAGAATATGAATGAGCAGTTCTTC.

The CDR3 DNA reads TGTGCCACCAGTGAGGAAGGGTGGCGGGGGGGTAACAATGAGCAGTTCTTC. This gives the protein CATSEEGWRGGNNEQFF. V gene TRBV24-1 combines with J gene TRBJ2-1, with 9 positions matching TRBD2. This CDR3 spans 17 amino acids. The trim removed 4 bases at V and 5 bases at J, leaving 11 bases unmatched. Germline V gene lookup returns CDR1 KGHDR and CDR2 SFDVKD.

V is TRBV15 and J is TRBJ1-4; D perhaps matches TRBD1 (5 bases). The CDR3 covers 15 residues. Germline V CDR1 and CDR2: LNHNV, YYDKDF (reference sequence). Trimming cost V 0 bases and J 6 bases, with 11 bases left between them. The CDR3 DNA follows: TGTGCCACCAGCAGAGACAGGGTTCCGGATGAAAAACTGTTTTTT. This translates into CATSRDRVPDEKLFF.

In its sample, this clone was seen once. The J gene is TRBJ2-5, the V gene TRBV11-2; D possibly corresponds to TRBD2 (7 bases). CDR3 length: 15 amino acids. Per germline, CDR1 SGHAT and CDR2 FQNNGV. V gave up 2 bases and J gave up 2 bases, with 12 bases separating them. CDR3 sequence reads: CASSLWGGQQETQYF. CDR3 nucleotides: TGTGCCAGCAGCTTATGGGGGGGCCAACAAGAGACCCAGTACTTC.

This clone showed up just once. V and J are TRBV30 and TRBJ1-2, with 7 nucleotides matching TRBD1. V lost 1 base to trimming and J lost 3 bases; unmatched junction nucleotides: 5. The CDR3 covers 14 residues. CDR1 and CDR2 (germline): GTSNPN, SVGIG (reference sequence). The CDR3 loop is CAWSGTGVYYGYTF. As DNA, the CDR3 is TGTGCCTGGAGTGGAACAGGGGTTTACTATGGCTACACCTTC.

This chain links TRBV5-6 with TRBJ1-1; 8 nucleotides match TRBD1. The CDR3 is 12 amino acids. Germline V CDR1 and CDR2: SGHDT, YYEEEE. Unmatched junction bases numbered 0, after V lost 0 bases and J lost 8 bases. The CDR3 is CASSLGTGEAFF. DNA for the CDR3: TGTGCCAGCAGCTTGGGGACAGGGGAAGCTTTCTTT.

The V call is TRBV19, the J call TRBJ2-2; 9 nucleotides match TRBD1. Looked up from germline, CDR1 is LNHDA and CDR2 is SQIVND (reference sequence). After removal of 6 bases from V and 1 base from J, the junction contained 15 bases not matched to a gene. The CDR3 extends over 19 amino acids. CDR3 in amino acids: CASSLPDRGFGGNTGELFF. CDR3 nucleotide sequence: TGTGCCAGTAGCCTACCGGACAGGGGTTTTGGTGGGAACACCGGGGAGCTGTTTTTT.

The V gene is TRBV7-2, the J gene TRBJ2-5; 10 bases align to TRBD2. CDR3 length: 17 amino acids. Per the germline V gene, CDR1 is SGHTA and CDR2 is FQGNSA. The trim removed 0 bases at V and 5 bases at J, leaving 9 bases unmatched. CDR3 nucleotide sequence: TGTGCCAGCAGCTTAGCACATATAGCGGGGGGATGGGAGACCCAGTACTTC. Translated, it gives CASSLAHIAGGWETQYF.

This clone occurred once. The chain employs TRBV27 and TRBJ2-5; 7 nucleotides line up with TRBD1. Germline-derived CDR1 and CDR2 are MNHEY and SMNVEV (reference sequence). This CDR3 has 12 residues. The ends lost 5 bases at V and 3 bases at J; junction bases unmatched: 0. The CDR3 loop reads CASSGTEETQYF. The CDR3 DNA sequence: TGTGCCAGCAGTGGGACAGAAGAGACCCAGTACTTC.

The chain's CDR3 is CASSPGTGEWEQYF. DNA of the CDR3: TGTGCCAGCAGCCCTGGGACAGGGGAATGGGAGCAGTACTTC. V and J are TRBV5-7 and TRBJ2-7, with TRBD1 matching over 10 bases. TRBV5-7 is noted as an ORF with a role that remains uncertain. J lost 7 bases, V lost 4 bases, and 8 bases had no gene match. The CDR3 runs to 14 residues.